Below, 17 T cell receptor beta chains from the same sample are listed, as sequenced in a study of CD8+ T cells in alopecia areata. Treatment defined: oral pan-JAK inhibitor, 5-10 mg twice daily. Extraction of RNA preceded its reverse transcription into cDNA, which served as the sequencing template. Method: immunoSEQ multiplex PCR; TCRdb's copy keeps in-frame clones and lacks some. The sample has 150,000 to 200,000 clones; under 70% are singletons. Sequences were derived from CD4+ T cells sorted from blood, sampled at week 4, from a patient treated with tofacitinib. The receptors stem from a human donor with alopecia areata.

The V call is TRBV7-2, the J call TRBJ1-6; perhaps TRBD1 as D (5 bases). Germline CDR1 and CDR2: SGHTA and FQGNSA. Trimming stripped 5 bases from V and 5 bases from J, with 13 bases between. The CDR3 spans 15 residues. Written as DNA, the CDR3 is TGTGCCAGCAGCGCGAGGGGAGGTCATAATTCACCCCTCCACTTT. Translated, it gives CASSARGGHNSPLHF.

The J gene is TRBJ1-5, the V gene TRBV30, with D hard to call. V was shortened by 1 base and J by 1 base, with 11 bases between the two germline ends. The CDR3 length is 15 residues. Germline CDR1 is GTSNPN and CDR2 is SVGIG (reference sequence). CDR3 residues: CAWSEFGASNQPQHF. The CDR3 DNA reads TGTGCCTGGAGTGAATTTGGTGCCAGCAATCAGCCCCAGCATTTT.

The chain joins TRBV29-1 to TRBJ2-1; the D gene is possibly TRBD2 (6 bases). V was clipped by 2 bases and J by 7 bases, with 21 bases between them. The CDR3 totals 16 residues. The germline V gene has CDR1 SQVTM and CDR2 ANQGSEA. The CDR3: CSVEYVREPSGNEQFF. CDR3 coding DNA: TGCAGCGTTGAATACGTCCGGGAGCCCTCCGGGAATGAGCAGTTCTTC.

The chain recombines TRBV19 with TRBJ1-5; D is ambiguous. CDR3 size: 15 residues. The V end was cut by 5 bases, the J end by 0 bases, with 11 bases between. The V gene's germline CDR1 is LNHDA and CDR2 SQIVND (reference sequence). The CDR3: CASSVHGFSNQPQHF. The CDR3 DNA follows: TGTGCCAGTAGTGTCCACGGTTTTAGCAATCAGCCCCAGCATTTT.

V usage is TRBV9 and J usage is TRBJ1-5, with 9 bases aligning to TRBD1. The CDR3 loop spans 15 amino acids. V shed 4 bases, J shed 7 bases, and the junction held 9 bases outside the gene matches. Germline CDR1 SGDLS, CDR2 YYNGEE. The CDR3 spells CASSNTGGLRQPQHF. DNA of the CDR3: TGTGCCAGCAGCAATACAGGGGGCTTGCGACAGCCCCAGCATTTT. Full variable domain (outside the CDR3, taken from reference TRBV9 and TRBJ1-5): DSGVTQTPKHLITATGQRVTLRCSPRSGDLSVYWYQQSLDQGLQFLIQYYNGEERAKGNILERFSAQQFPDLHSELNLSSLELGDSALYFCASSNTGGLRQPQHFGDGTRLSIL.

The chain uses TRBV23-1 and TRBJ1-5; D remains unclear. TRBV23-1 is recorded as an ORF, its role being uncertain. Between the trimmed V and J ends, which lost 0 bases and 4 bases, there was a span of 10 bases. The CDR3 covers 15 residues. The CDR3 DNA follows: TGCGCCAGCAGTCAATCCGGCAGGCGAAATCAGCCCCAGCATTTT. Residues: CASSQSGRRNQPQHF.

J is TRBJ2-6 and V is TRBV19, with a weak D call TRBD1 (5 bases). Between the trimmed V and J ends, which lost 1 base and 0 bases, there was a span of 10 bases. CDR1 is LNHDA and CDR2 is SQIVND in the germline V gene (reference sequence). The length of the CDR3 is 17 residues. In DNA, the CDR3 is TGTGCCAGTAGTATAGCAAGGGGTGGCTCTGGGGCCAACGTCCTGACTTTC. The encoded protein is CASSIARGGSGANVLTF.

The V call is TRBV15, the J call TRBJ2-7; weak D call: TRBD2 (5 bases). This CDR3 spans 14 amino acids. Trimming left V 3 bases short and J 3 bases short, with 12 bases between. Germline V lookup: CDR1 LNHNV, CDR2 YYDKDF (reference sequence). CDR3 sequence: CATSSSGSVYEQYF. CDR3 DNA sequence: TGTGCCACCAGCAGCTCGGGGAGTGTCTACGAGCAGTACTTC.

With respect to this clone: Other DNA sequences from this sample encode an identical CDR3 as well. The chain couples TRBV29-1 to TRBJ2-5, with a possible D match to TRBD2 (6 bases). This CDR3 comprises 13 residues. Germline CDR1 and CDR2: SQVTM and ANQGSEA. V shed 2 bases and J shed 2 bases, with 9 bases lying between them. Here the CDR3 reads CSVEPGSQETQYF. CDR3 in DNA: TGCAGCGTTGAACCCGGGAGTCAAGAGACCCAGTACTTC. Together with reference TRBV29-1 and TRBJ2-5, the CDR3 gives the full variable domain: SAVISQKPSRDICQRGTSLTIQCQVDSQVTMMFWYRQQPGQSLTLIATANQGSEATYESGFVIDKFPISRPNLTFSTLTVSNMSPEDSSIYLCSVEPGSQETQYFGPGTRLLVL.

The V and J genes are TRBV27 and TRBJ1-5, with 8 bases lining up with TRBD1. Trimming at V came to 6 bases and at J to 3 bases, leaving 7 bases not matched to a gene. CDR3 length: 15 residues. CDR1 is MNHEY, CDR2 SMNVEV, per germline (reference sequence). The DNA of the CDR3 is TGTGCCAGCAGATCAGGGGGCTTGGCCAATCAGCCCCAGCATTTT. Its translation is CASRSGGLANQPQHF.

The count of this clone is one. The chain carries TRBV27 and TRBJ1-2; TRBD1 matches 7 bases. This CDR3 contains 15 residues. Losses at the gene ends were 5 bases for V and 5 bases for J; bases not matched to a gene: 11. CDR1 MNHEY and CDR2 SMNVEV come from the germline V gene (reference sequence). CDR3 sequence (DNA): TGTGCCAGCAGTCTCCGGACAGGCAGTGCATATGGCTACACCTTC. Translated, it gives CASSLRTGSAYGYTF.

This clone showed up just once. The chain has TRBV7-9 and TRBJ1-2; D gene uncertain. V shed 10 bases and J shed 5 bases, with 23 bases lying between them. The germline V gene has CDR1 SEHNR and CDR2 FQNEAQ (reference sequence). The CDR3 is 15 amino acids. CDR3 in amino acids: CAILLPEGGEYGYTF. CDR3 coding DNA: TGTGCCATCCTCCTTCCAGAGGGTGGGGAGTATGGCTACACCTTC.

Comments on this clone: Other DNA sequences of this sample code for an identical CDR3. The V and J genes are TRBV30 and TRBJ2-7; 9 bases agree with TRBD1. The CDR3 length is 11 residues. Germline CDR1 and CDR2: GTSNPN and SVGIG (reference sequence). V gave up 5 bases and J gave up 4 bases; unmatched junction bases: 0. This CDR3 is CAWGQGYEQYF. CDR3 in DNA: TGTGCCTGGGGACAGGGGTACGAGCAGTACTTC.

This clone has only a few counts. V usage is TRBV7-8 and J usage is TRBJ1-5, with unresolved D. Trimming stripped 1 base from V and 3 bases from J, with 7 bases between. CDR1 and CDR2 from the germline V gene are SGHVS and FQNEAQ. This CDR3 contains 14 residues. CDR3 region: CASSLVGANQPQHF. CDR3 sequence (DNA): TGTGCCAGCAGCTTAGTAGGAGCCAATCAGCCCCAGCATTTT.

This clone was seen a few times. V and J are TRBV30 and TRBJ2-1; D might be TRBD2 (6 bases). Trimming cost V 3 bases and J 9 bases, with 15 bases left between them. Per the germline V gene, CDR1 is GTSNPN and CDR2 is SVGIG (reference sequence). This CDR3 is built from 13 residues. The CDR3 DNA reads TGTGCCTGGAGCCCGGACTATGGTATTGAGCAGTTCTTC. This encodes CAWSPDYGIEQFF.

The V and J genes are TRBV29-1 and TRBJ1-1; D unresolved. Trimming took 5 bases from V and 1 from J, leaving 11 bases between them. CDR1 is SQVTM, CDR2 ANQGSEA, per germline. This CDR3 has 13 residues. CDR3 nucleotide sequence: TGCAGCGTTCGGGTTAGCAAGAACACTGAAGCTTTCTTT. Protein product: CSVRVSKNTEAFF.

J is TRBJ2-5 and V is TRBV30; the D gene is possibly TRBD2 (5 bases). Per germline, CDR1 GTSNPN and CDR2 SVGIG (reference sequence). V lost 1 base and J lost 0, with 12 bases in between. This CDR3 is built from 15 residues. CDR3 amino acids: CAWSEGSGDQETQYF. For the CDR3, the DNA is TGTGCCTGGAGTGAAGGGAGTGGAGACCAAGAGACCCAGTACTTC.